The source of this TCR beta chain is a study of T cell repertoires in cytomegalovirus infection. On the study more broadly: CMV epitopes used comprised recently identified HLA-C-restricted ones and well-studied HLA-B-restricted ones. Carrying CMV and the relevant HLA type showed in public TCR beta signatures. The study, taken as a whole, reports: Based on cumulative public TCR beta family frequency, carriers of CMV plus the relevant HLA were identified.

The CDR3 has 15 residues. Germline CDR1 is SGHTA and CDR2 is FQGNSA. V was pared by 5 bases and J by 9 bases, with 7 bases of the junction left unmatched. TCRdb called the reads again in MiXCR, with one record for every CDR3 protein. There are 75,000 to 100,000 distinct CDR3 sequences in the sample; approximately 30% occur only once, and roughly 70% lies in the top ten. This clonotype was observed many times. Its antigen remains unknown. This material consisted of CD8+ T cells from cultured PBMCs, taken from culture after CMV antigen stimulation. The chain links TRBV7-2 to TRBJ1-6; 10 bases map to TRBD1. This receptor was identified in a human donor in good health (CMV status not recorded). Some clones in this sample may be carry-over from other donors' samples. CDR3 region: CASSVGQGYFSPLHF. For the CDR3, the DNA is TGTGCCAGCAGCGTGGGACAGGGGTATTTTTCACCCCTCCACTTT.